The clone carrying this TCR beta chain was seen more than once but under ten times. The V gene's germline CDR1 is SGHTA and CDR2 FQGNSA. Trimming took 1 base from V and 6 from J; bases not matched to a gene: 8. The CDR3 has 16 residues. The entry originates in a study of blood T cell repertoires in COVID-19. At the level of the study: The samples span acute and convalescent COVID-19 from the United States, Italy and Spain. T cells, B-cell-depleted T cells, or PBMCs supplied cDNA or gDNA.

The authors' processing: Counts of nucleated cells, estimated from reference gene primer amplification, were obtained. TCRdb keeps only in-frame clones here, not all; method: immunoSEQ multiplex PCR. The V and J calls and clone size are taken from that table; D and trimming were inferred from the DNA. The data hold about 85,000 clones, with 82% observed a single time. The V call is TRBV7-2, the J call TRBJ2-1, with TRBD2 matching over 8 bases. The sequence was collected from a woman aged 80 or over with acute or convalescent COVID-19. Sequenced input: peripheral blood. As DNA, the CDR3 is TGTGCCAGCAGCTTAGTAGTCGGGACTAGGGGCAATGAGCAGTTCTTC. This sequence encodes CASSLVVGTRGNEQFF.